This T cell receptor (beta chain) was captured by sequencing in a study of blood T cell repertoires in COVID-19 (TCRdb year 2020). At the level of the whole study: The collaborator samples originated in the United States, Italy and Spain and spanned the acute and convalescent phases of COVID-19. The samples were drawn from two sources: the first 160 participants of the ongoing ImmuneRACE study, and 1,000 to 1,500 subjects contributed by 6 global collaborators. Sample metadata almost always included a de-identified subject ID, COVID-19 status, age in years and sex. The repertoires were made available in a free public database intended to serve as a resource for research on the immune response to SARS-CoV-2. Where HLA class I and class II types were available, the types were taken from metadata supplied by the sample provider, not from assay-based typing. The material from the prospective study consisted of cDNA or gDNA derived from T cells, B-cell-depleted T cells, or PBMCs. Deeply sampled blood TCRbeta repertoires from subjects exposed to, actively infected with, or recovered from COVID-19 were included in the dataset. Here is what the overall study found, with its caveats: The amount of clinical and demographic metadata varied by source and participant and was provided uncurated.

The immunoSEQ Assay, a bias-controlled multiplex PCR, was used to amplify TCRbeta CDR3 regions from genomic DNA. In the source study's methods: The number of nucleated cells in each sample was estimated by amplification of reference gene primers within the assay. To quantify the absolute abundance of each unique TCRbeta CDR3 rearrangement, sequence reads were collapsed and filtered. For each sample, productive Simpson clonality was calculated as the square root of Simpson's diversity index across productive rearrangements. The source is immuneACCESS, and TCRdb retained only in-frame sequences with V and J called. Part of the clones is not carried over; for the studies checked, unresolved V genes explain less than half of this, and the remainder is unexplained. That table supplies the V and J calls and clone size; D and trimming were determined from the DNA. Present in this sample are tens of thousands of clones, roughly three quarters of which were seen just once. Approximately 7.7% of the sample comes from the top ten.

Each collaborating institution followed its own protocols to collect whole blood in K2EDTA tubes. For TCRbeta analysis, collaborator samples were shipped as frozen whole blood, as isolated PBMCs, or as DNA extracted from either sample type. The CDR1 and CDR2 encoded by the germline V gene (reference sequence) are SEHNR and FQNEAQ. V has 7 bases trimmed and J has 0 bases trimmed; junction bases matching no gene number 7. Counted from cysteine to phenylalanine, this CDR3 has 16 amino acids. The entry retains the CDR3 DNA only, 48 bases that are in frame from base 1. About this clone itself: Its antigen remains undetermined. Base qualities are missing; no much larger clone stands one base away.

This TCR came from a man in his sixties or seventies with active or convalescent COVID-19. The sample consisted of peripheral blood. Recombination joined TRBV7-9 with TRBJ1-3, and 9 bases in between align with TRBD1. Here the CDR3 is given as CASTLTGGSSGNTIYF. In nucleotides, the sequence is TGTGCCAGCACCCTTACAGGGGGCTCCTCTGGAAACACCATATATTTT. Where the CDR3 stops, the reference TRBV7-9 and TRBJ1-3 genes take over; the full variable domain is DTGVSQNPRHKITKRGQNVTFRCDPISEHNRLYWYRQTLGQGPEFLTYFQNEAQLEKSRLLSDRFSAERPKGSFSTLEIQRTEQGDSAMYLCASTLTGGSSGNTIYFGEGSWLTVV.